The rows below give T cell receptor beta chains drawn from one sample of a study of shared clonotypes between healthy human individuals. Sequencing used immunoSEQ multiplex PCR; TCRdb keeps in-frame clones, though not all of them. The table records under 1,900,000 clones, approximately 98.5% of them present only once. The specimen sequenced was naive CD4+ T cells sorted from blood. Receptor source: a man in his thirties or forties in good health. Both conserved end residues are part of each CDR3. Fields, in order: D gene, V gene, clone size, CDR3 length, CDR3 protein. A D gene is named only where the DNA matches it firmly. Rows may omit the clone size; those that give it use once, few, many or a size class.

. TRBV5-5 . 16 CASSWGRGGANYGYTF
. TRBV29-1 . 15 CSVEGGQGHYNEQFF
. TRBV6-5 once 14 CASSYAGKSYEQYF
. TRBV5-1 . 15 CASSLVPLNTGELFF
. TRBV5-1 . 16 CASSLVGQGVADTQYF
TRBD2 TRBV6-6 . 16 CASTYGTGGSRYEQYF
. TRBV5-1 . 12 CASSLEATEQFF
. TRBV29-1 . 13 CSVVGPNQETQYF
. TRBV19 once 16 CASSNGGGSNTGELFF
. TRBV28 . 12 CASSRQRKWQFF
. TRBV6-5 . 15 CASSYWGQGSDTQYF
. TRBV10-3 . 13 CASREQGDQPQHF
. TRBV6-5 . 15 CASSYSPISGDEQYF
. TRBV2 . 15 CASSRVGDAKNIQYF
TRBD2 TRBV2 . 13 CASRAGGVYEQYF
. TRBV19 once 17 CASSLSGFQGRQETQYF
. TRBV5-1 . 13 CASSTQGSPEAFF
. TRBV7-8 . 16 CASSLAPGAGANVLTF
. TRBV4-3 . 16 CASSRAGRGRTDTQYF
TRBD1 TRBV18 . 12 CASSPRQGEGFF
TRBD2 TRBV10-3 . 16 CATRQPGLAKGDEQYF
TRBD1 TRBV2 once 14 CASTRDSDLQPQHF